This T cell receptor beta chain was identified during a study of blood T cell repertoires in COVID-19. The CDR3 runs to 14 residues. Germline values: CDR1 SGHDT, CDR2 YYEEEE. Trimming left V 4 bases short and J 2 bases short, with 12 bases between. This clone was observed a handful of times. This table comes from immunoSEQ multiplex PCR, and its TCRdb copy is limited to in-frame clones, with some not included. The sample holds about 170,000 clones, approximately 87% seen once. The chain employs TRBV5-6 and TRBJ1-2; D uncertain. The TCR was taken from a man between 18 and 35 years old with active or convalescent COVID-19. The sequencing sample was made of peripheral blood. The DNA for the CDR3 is TGTGCCAGCAGCGATTCAACACCGAACTATGGCTACACCTTC. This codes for CASSDSTPNYGYTF. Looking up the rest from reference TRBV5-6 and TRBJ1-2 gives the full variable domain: DAGVTQSPTHLIKTRGQQVTLRCSPKSGHDTVSWYQQALGQGPQFIFQYYEEEERQRGNFPDRFSGHQFPNYSSELNVNALLLGDSALYLCASSDSTPNYGYTFGSGTRLTVV.